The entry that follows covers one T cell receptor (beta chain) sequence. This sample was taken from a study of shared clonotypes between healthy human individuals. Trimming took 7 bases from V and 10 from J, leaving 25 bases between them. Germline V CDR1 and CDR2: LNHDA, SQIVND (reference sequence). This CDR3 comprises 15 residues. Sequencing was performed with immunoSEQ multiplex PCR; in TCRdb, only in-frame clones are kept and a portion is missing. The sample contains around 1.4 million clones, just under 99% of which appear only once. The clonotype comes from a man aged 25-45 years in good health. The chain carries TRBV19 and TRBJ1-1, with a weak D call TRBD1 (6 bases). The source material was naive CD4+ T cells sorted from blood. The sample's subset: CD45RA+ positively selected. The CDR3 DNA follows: TGTGCCAGTAACAGAGGGGGTCGGGACACTCGAGGAGCTTTCTTT. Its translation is CASNRGGRDTRGAFF.